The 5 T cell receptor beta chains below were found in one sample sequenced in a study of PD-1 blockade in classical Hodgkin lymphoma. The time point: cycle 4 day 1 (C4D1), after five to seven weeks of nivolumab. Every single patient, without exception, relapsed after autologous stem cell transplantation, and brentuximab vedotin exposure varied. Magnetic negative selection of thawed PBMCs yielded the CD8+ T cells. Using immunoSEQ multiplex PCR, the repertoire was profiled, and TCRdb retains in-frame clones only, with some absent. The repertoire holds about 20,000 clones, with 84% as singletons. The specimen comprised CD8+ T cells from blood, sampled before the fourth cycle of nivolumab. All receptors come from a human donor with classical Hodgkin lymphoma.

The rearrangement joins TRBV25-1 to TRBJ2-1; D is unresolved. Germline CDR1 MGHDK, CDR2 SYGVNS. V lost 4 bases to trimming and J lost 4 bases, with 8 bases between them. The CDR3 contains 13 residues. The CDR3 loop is CASSATGYNEQFF. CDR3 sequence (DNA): TGTGCCAGCAGTGCGACTGGTTACAATGAGCAGTTCTTC.

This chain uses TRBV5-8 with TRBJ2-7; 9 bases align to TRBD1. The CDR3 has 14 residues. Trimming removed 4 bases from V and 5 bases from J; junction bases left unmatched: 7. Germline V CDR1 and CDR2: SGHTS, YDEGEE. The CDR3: CASSPGQGFDEQYF. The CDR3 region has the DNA TGTGCCAGCAGCCCCGGACAGGGGTTCGACGAGCAGTACTTC.

CDR3 loop: CASSQDWYEQFF. For the CDR3, the DNA is TGTGCCAGCAGCCAAGATTGGTATGAGCAGTTCTTC. V is TRBV16 and J is TRBJ2-1; the D is unclear. Germline V gene lookup returns CDR1 KGHSY and CDR2 FQNENV. The V and J ends lost 2 bases and 8 bases respectively, with 7 bases between them. This CDR3 region has 12 residues.

The DNA of the CDR3 is TGCAGCGTTCCGGGACAGGGGGCAACGAATGAGCAGTTCTTC. This translates into CSVPGQGATNEQFF. This rearrangement joins TRBV29-1 to TRBJ2-1, with 12 bases fitting TRBD1. The germline gives CDR1 SQVTM, CDR2 ANQGSEA. V lost 5 bases and J lost 7; bases outside the gene matches: 6. CDR3 length: 14 residues.

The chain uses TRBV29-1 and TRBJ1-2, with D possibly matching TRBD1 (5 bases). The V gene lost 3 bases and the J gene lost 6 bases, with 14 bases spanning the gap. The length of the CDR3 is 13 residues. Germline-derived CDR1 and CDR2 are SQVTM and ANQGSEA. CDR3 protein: CSVEVGGLDGYTF. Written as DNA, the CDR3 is TGCAGCGTTGAGGTGGGGGGACTTGATGGCTACACCTTC.